Listed here is a single T cell receptor beta chain. Its specificity is unknown. The sample holds other DNA sequences that translate to the same CDR3. TCRdb keeps only in-frame clones here, not all; method: immunoSEQ multiplex PCR. The repertoire has about 2 million clones, less than 95% of them found once; the top ten carry more than 0.95%. CD45RO-negative CD8 cells positively selected for CCR7 made up the naive population, which excluded terminally differentiated effector memory CD45RA+ cells. This sample was taken from a study of shared clonotypes between healthy human individuals. Study results and limitations: Shared across a few donors were roughly 5.3% of the naive CD4 clonotypes.

The CDR3 contains 13 residues. The germline CDR1 and CDR2 sequences are SGHAT and FQNNGV. V was trimmed by 5 bases and J by 4 bases, leaving 9 bases between them. The sample was naive CD8+ T cells sorted from blood. The receptor was derived from a young man in good health. The chain has TRBV11-2 and TRBJ2-1; D may match TRBD1 or TRBD2 (5 bases each). This CDR3 is CASSPGPYNEQFF. In DNA form, the CDR3 reads TGTGCCAGCAGCCCGGGACCATACAATGAGCAGTTCTTC.